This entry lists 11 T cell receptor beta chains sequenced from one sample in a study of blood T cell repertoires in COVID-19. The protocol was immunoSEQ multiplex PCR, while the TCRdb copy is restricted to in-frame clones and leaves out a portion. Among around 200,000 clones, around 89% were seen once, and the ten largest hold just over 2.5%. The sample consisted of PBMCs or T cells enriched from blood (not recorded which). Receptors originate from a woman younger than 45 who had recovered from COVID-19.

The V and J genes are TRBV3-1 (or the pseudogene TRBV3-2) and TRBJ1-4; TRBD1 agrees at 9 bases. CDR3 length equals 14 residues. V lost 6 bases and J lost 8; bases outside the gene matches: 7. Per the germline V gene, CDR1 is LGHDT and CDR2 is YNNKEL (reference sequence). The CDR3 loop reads CASSVGTGNEKLFF. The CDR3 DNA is TGTGCCAGCAGTGTCGGGACAGGGAACGAAAAACTGTTTTTT.

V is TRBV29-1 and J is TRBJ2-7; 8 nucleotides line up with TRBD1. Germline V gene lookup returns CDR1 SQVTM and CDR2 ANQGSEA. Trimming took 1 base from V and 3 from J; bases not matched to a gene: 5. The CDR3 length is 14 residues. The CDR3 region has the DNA TGCAGCGTTGAAGTCGGGACAGGACTCTACGAGCAGTACTTC. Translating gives CSVEVGTGLYEQYF.

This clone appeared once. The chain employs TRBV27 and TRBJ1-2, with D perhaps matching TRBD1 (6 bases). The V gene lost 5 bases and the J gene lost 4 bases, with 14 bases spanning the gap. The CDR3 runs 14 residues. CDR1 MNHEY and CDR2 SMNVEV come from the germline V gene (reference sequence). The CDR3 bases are TGTGCCAGCAGTCAGACAGGCGCCAGCTATGGCTACACCTTC. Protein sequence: CASSQTGASYGYTF.

The CDR3 sequence is CASSQDPDSYGNTIYF. The CDR3 DNA reads as TGCGCCAGCAGCCAAGACCCCGACAGTTATGGAAACACCATATATTTT. The chain recombines TRBV4-3 with TRBJ1-3; D possibly corresponds to TRBD1 (5 bases). The CDR3 runs 16 residues. The V and J ends lost 0 bases and 3 bases respectively, with 12 bases between them. Germline V CDR1 and CDR2: LGHNA, YSLEER.

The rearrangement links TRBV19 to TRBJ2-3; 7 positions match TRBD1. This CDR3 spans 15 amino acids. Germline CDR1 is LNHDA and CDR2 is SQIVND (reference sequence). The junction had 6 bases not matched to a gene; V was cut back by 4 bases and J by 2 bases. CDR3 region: CASSTGDSHTDTQYF. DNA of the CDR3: TGTGCCAGTAGTACAGGGGACAGCCACACAGATACGCAGTATTTT.

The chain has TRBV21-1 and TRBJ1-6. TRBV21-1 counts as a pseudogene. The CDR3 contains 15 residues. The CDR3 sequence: CASSKEEEFNSPLHF. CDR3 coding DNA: TGTGCCAGCAGCAAAGAGGAGGAATTCAATTCACCCCTCCACTTT.

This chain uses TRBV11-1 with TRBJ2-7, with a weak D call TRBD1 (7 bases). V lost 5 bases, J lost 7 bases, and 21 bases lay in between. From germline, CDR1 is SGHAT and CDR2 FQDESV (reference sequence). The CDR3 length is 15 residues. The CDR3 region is CASSPGFGGGYEQYF. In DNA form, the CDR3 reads TGTGCCAGCAGCCCCGGATTCGGAGGGGGCTATGAGCAGTACTTC.

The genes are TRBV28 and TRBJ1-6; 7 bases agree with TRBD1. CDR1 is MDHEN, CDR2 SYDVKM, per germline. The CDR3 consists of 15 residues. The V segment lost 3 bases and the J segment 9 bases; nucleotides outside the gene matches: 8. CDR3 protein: CASSLTGQGGSPLHF. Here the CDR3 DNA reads TGTGCCAGCAGTTTGACAGGGCAGGGAGGTTCACCCCTCCACTTT.

CDR3 protein: CAISEFAGRSQNTEAFF. Written as DNA, the CDR3 is TGTGCCATCAGTGAGTTTGCGGGACGGAGCCAGAACACTGAAGCTTTCTTT. The V gene is TRBV10-3, the J gene TRBJ1-1; a possible D gene is TRBD1 (5 bases). V lost 1 base to trimming and J lost 1 base, with 16 bases between them. CDR1 is ENHRY, CDR2 SYGVKD, per germline. The CDR3 is 17 amino acids.

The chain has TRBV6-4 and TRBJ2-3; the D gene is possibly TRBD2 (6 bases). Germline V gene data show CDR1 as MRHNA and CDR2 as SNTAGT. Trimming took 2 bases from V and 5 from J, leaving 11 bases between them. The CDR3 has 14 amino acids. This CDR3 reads CASSDTGVGDTQYF. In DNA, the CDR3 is TGTGCCAGCAGTGACACGGGGGTAGGAGATACGCAGTATTTT.

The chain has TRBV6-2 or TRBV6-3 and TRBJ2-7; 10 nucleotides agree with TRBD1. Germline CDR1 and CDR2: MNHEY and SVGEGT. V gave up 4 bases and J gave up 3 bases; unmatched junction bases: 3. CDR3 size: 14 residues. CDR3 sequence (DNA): TGTGCCAGCAGTTCCGGGACAGGGGACTACGAGCAGTACTTC. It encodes CASSSGTGDYEQYF.